This passage covers 8 T cell receptor beta chains from one sample sequenced in a study of T cells after yellow fever vaccination. TCRdb independently ran MiXCR on the 5' RACE reads; one entry per CDR3 protein. The sample gives about 140,000 distinct CDR3 sequences, under 7% of which show up once; more than 0.6% is in the top ten. Sequenced material: CD4+ T cells sorted from PBMCs, taken 10 days after the yellow fever booster vaccination. The receptors originated from a man younger than 40 who received the YFV17D yellow fever vaccine.

This clonotype was observed many times. This sequence joins TRBV7-2 and TRBJ2-3, with D perhaps matching TRBD1 or TRBD2 (6 bases each). This CDR3 spans 16 amino acids. Trimming removed 1 base from V and 3 bases from J, with 14 bases in between. Germline V gene sequence: CDR1 SGHTA, CDR2 FQGNSA. CDR3 DNA: TGTGCCAGCAGCTTAGGGGGGCTAGCGTCTACAGATACGCAGTATTTT. It codes for CASSLGGLASTDTQYF.

The table lists this clonotype with many counts. CDR3 nucleotide sequence: TGCGCCAGCAGCTTGGGGACAGGGGTCCGGGAGACCCAGTACTTC. Translating it yields CASSLGTGVRETQYF. The genes are TRBV5-1 and TRBJ2-5, with TRBD1 identical over 9 bases. Per the germline V gene, CDR1 is SGHRS and CDR2 is YFSETQ. V dropped 0 bases and J dropped 5; count of bases not matched to a gene: 5. CDR3 size: 15 residues. Supplemented by reference TRBV5-1 and TRBJ2-5, the full variable domain reads KAGVTQTPRYLIKTRGQQVTLSCSPISGHRSVSWYQQTPGQGLQFLFEYFSETQRNKGNFPGRFSGRQFSNSRSEMNVSTLELGDSALYLCASSLGTGVRETQYFGPGTRLLVL.

This clonotype was picked up many times. V gene TRBV3-1 combines with J gene TRBJ2-7; 9 bases are a match to TRBD1. The CDR3 totals 14 residues. Germline CDR1 and CDR2: LGHDT and YNNKEL (reference sequence). Losses at the gene ends were 2 bases for V and 6 bases for J; bases not matched to a gene: 5. The CDR3 sequence is CASSQNNRGLEQYF. CDR3 in DNA: TGTGCCAGCAGCCAAAACAACAGGGGGCTCGAGCAGTACTTC.

The V call is TRBV18, the J call TRBJ2-1; D is possibly TRBD1 (6 bases). Trimming pared 4 bases from V and 1 base from J, leaving 8 bases between. From germline, CDR1 is KGHSH and CDR2 LQKENI. The CDR3 is 14 residues long. CDR3 region: CASSLTGSYNEQFF. CDR3 coding DNA: TGTGCCAGCTCACTTACAGGGTCCTACAATGAGCAGTTCTTC.

This clonotype has at least ten counts. The V call is TRBV15, the J call TRBJ2-4, with no clear D. The CDR3 is 17 amino acids. V lost 0 bases and J 2 bases, leaving 14 bases between the germline ends. Germline V gene sequence: CDR1 LNHNV, CDR2 YYDKDF (reference sequence). The CDR3 reads CATSRDRAGLTKNIQYF. CDR3 sequence (DNA): TGTGCCACCAGCAGAGATCGAGCTGGGCTAACCAAAAACATTCAGTACTTC.

This clonotype was recorded many times. The chain uses TRBV20-1 and TRBJ1-1, with D unresolved. V lost 2 bases to trimming and J lost 0 bases, with 10 bases between them. Germline V gene lookup returns CDR1 DFQATT and CDR2 SNEGSKA (reference sequence). This CDR3 spans 14 amino acids. This CDR3 reads CSARTGMMNTEAFF. CDR3 nucleotides: TGCAGTGCTAGAACCGGCATGATGAACACTGAAGCTTTCTTT.

This clonotype was picked up many times. The rearrangement uses TRBV20-1 and TRBJ2-3, with 13 positions matching TRBD2. Germline V gene sequence: CDR1 DFQATT, CDR2 SNEGSKA (reference sequence). The CDR3 length is 18 residues. J was trimmed by 2 bases and V by 3 bases; bases with no gene match: 11. In DNA form, the CDR3 reads TGCAGTGCTAGCCACGGGACTAGCGGGATGTCCTCCACAGATACGCAGTATTTT. Translated, it gives CSASHGTSGMSSTDTQYF.

This clonotype appeared many times. The chain couples TRBV15 to TRBJ2-7; no clear D gene. V was cut by 6 bases and J by 0 bases, with 12 bases left in between. There are 14 residues in the CDR3. The germline CDR1 and CDR2 sequences are LNHNV and YYDKDF (reference sequence). DNA for the CDR3: TGTGCCACCAGGGACCCCCGTAGCTCCTACGAGCAGTACTTC. Its translation: CATRDPRSSYEQYF.